The 28 T cell receptor beta chains in this list originate from one sample, sequenced in a study of patients and donors after allogeneic stem cell transplantation. A single record per CDR3 protein comes from TCRdb applying MiXCR to the RT-PCR reads. Here the sample spans 190,000 or so distinct CDR3 sequences, less than 45% being singletons. Sequencing was carried out using blood, either unsorted or a sorted T cell fraction (not recorded which). All receptors come from a human donor who was either an allogeneic HSCT recipient or a stem cell or donor lymphocyte infusion donor (not recorded which). It is not recorded whose cells these are; they may come from a transplant donor.

About this clonotype: One end of the junction is discordant with germline, which a read error may explain. The chain links TRBV24-1 to TRBJ2-1; 13 bases line up with TRBD2. This CDR3 spans 16 amino acids. Germline CDR1 and CDR2: KGHDR and SFDVKD. The CDR3 DNA reads TGTGCCACCAGTGGGGGGACTAGCGGGACTTACAATGATCAGTTCTTC. As protein: CATSGGTSGTYNDQFF.

The CDR3 here is CASSQGRTIGGLNTEAFF. CDR3 bases: TGCGCCAGCAGCCAAGGAAGGACGATCGGGGGATTGAACACTGAAGCTTTCTTT. The chain is built from TRBV4-3 and TRBJ1-1; a possible D gene is TRBD1 (5 bases). This CDR3 has 18 residues. Trimming left V 1 base short and J 0 bases short, with 18 bases between. In germline, CDR1 is LGHNA, CDR2 YSLEER.

This clonotype turned up a few times. The chain is built from TRBV6-5 and TRBJ1-5, with unresolved D. Germline CDR1 is MNHEY and CDR2 is SVGAGI. The CDR3 covers 15 residues. Trimming removed 0 bases at V and 3 bases at J, with 9 bases between. This CDR3 reads CASSYSSGNNQPQHF. The CDR3 bases are TGTGCCAGCAGTTACTCGAGTGGGAACAATCAGCCCCAGCATTTT.

This clonotype was observed a handful of times. The chain recombines TRBV30 with TRBJ1-5; the match to TRBD1 covers 10 bases. The J segment lost 4 bases and the V segment lost 8 bases, leaving 8 bases of the junction unmatched. The CDR3 covers 14 residues. Germline CDR1 and CDR2: GTSNPN and SVGIG (reference sequence). The CDR3 reads CAGQTGGFNQPQHF. In DNA form, the CDR3 reads TGTGCCGGGCAGACAGGGGGCTTTAATCAGCCCCAGCATTTT.

This clonotype has just a few counts. V and J are TRBV7-6 and TRBJ1-3; tentatively, D is TRBD1 (5 bases). V was trimmed by 3 bases and J by 0 bases, leaving 15 bases between them. This CDR3 is 17 amino acids long. Germline V gene sequence: CDR1 SGHVS, CDR2 FNYEAQ. The CDR3 DNA reads as TGTGCCAGCAGCTTTCGCACCGGGGCCTTCTCTGGAAACACCATATATTTT. Translating gives CASSFRTGAFSGNTIYF.

This clonotype was observed a handful of times. V gene TRBV28 combines with J gene TRBJ2-7; the match to TRBD2 covers 13 bases. There are 15 residues in the CDR3. The V gene's germline CDR1 is MDHEN and CDR2 SYDVKM. The V segment lost 6 bases and the J segment 7 bases; nucleotides outside the gene matches: 9. As DNA, the CDR3 is TGTGCCAGCAGACTAGCGGGAGGGCCGTCGGGGGAGCAGTACTTC. This encodes CASRLAGGPSGEQYF.

V and J are TRBV5-4 and TRBJ2-1; TRBD2 agrees at 8 bases. V lost 2 bases and J lost 9; bases outside the gene matches: 1. The CDR3 totals 12 residues. The V gene's germline CDR1 is SGHNT and CDR2 YYREEE (reference sequence). CDR3 sequence: CASSLGTSEQFF. The DNA for the CDR3 is TGTGCCAGCAGCTTAGGGACTAGTGAGCAGTTCTTC.

The chain carries TRBV9 and TRBJ2-1, with 10 nucleotides matching TRBD2. The length of the CDR3 is 18 residues. After removal of 4 bases from V and 9 bases from J, the junction contained 19 bases not matched to a gene. Looked up from germline, CDR1 is SGDLS and CDR2 is YYNGEE. Here the CDR3 reads CASSPRAGSSGSIGEQFF. In nucleotides, the CDR3 is TGTGCCAGCAGCCCTAGGGCGGGTTCTAGCGGGAGTATCGGTGAGCAGTTCTTC.

The chain has TRBV7-9 and TRBJ2-3; 14 bases map to TRBD2. CDR1 and CDR2 (germline): SEHNR, FQNEAQ (reference sequence). V shed 5 bases and J 3 bases; nucleotides not matched to a gene: 4. This CDR3 has 16 amino acids. The chain's CDR3 is CASSTGLAGATDTQYF. CDR3 DNA: TGTGCCAGCAGCACGGGACTAGCGGGAGCAACAGATACGCAGTATTTT.

There are a few counts of this clonotype. The chain couples TRBV24-1 to TRBJ1-5, with D unclear. The germline gives CDR1 KGHDR, CDR2 SFDVKD. This CDR3 has 14 residues. Trimming left V 0 bases short and J 5 bases short, with 7 bases between. Here the CDR3 DNA reads TGTGCCACCAGTGATTTGACTTCCGATCAGCCCCAGCATTTT. It translates to CATSDLTSDQPQHF.

The chain employs TRBV2 and TRBJ1-5; D is perhaps TRBD1 (5 bases). CDR3 size: 14 residues. V lost 5 bases and J lost 4, with 12 bases in between. Germline V CDR1 and CDR2: SNHLY, FYNNEI. CDR3 region: CASSYRGRNQPQHF. Written as DNA, the CDR3 is TGTGCCAGCAGTTACCGGGGCCGAAATCAGCCCCAGCATTTT. Drawing the rest from reference TRBV2 and TRBJ1-5, the complete variable domain is EPEVTQTPSHQVTQMGQEVILRCVPISNHLYFYWYRQILGQKVEFLVSFYNNEISEKSEIFDDQFSVERPDGSNFTLKIRSTKLEDSAMYFCASSYRGRNQPQHFGDGTRLSIL.

This clonotype came up a few times. The chain combines TRBV12-3 or TRBV12-4 with TRBJ2-2, with D unresolved. This CDR3 region has 16 residues. V was trimmed by 5 bases and J by 0 bases, leaving 13 bases between them. CDR3 in DNA: TGTGCCAGCAGTCCCCCGGGCTCCGCGAACACCGGGGAGCTGTTTTTT. This encodes CASSPPGSANTGELFF.

The chain joins TRBV5-1 to TRBJ2-2, with 9 bases lining up with TRBD2. The CDR3 length is 17 residues. CDR1 is SGHRS, CDR2 YFSETQ, per germline. Trimming at V came to 3 bases and at J to 0 bases, leaving 6 bases not matched to a gene. CDR3 coding DNA: TGCGCCAGCAGCTATCGAGCGGGAGGTACGAACACCGGGGAGCTGTTTTTT. Amino acids: CASSYRAGGTNTGELFF.

This chain uses TRBV19 with TRBJ2-7, with 10 bases that match TRBD2. J lost 3 bases, V lost 4 bases, and 3 bases had no gene match. CDR1 and CDR2 (germline): LNHDA, SQIVND (reference sequence). The CDR3 length is 14 residues. The CDR3 DNA sequence: TGTGCCAGTAGTAAAAAGCGGGAGGGCTACGAGCAGTACTTC. This codes for CASSKKREGYEQYF.

The V call is TRBV6-2 or TRBV6-3, the J call TRBJ1-2; D is possibly TRBD1 (6 bases). The CDR3 is made up of 15 amino acids. V was shortened by 0 bases and J by 0 bases, with 8 bases between the two germline ends. The germline V gene encodes CDR1 MNHEY and CDR2 SVGEGT. CDR3 protein: CASSYSRTANYGYTF. The CDR3 DNA reads TGTGCCAGCAGTTACTCTCGGACAGCTAACTATGGCTACACCTTC.

This sequence joins TRBV28 and TRBJ1-3; possibly TRBD1 for D (6 bases). The CDR3 covers 18 residues. Germline CDR1 and CDR2: MDHEN and SYDVKM. V was cut by 1 base and J by 0 bases, with 16 bases left in between. The CDR3 DNA sequence: TGTGCCAGCAGTTTATTCAATAAGGACAGATACTCTGGAAACACCATATATTTT. Protein: CASSLFNKDRYSGNTIYF.

This chain joins TRBV13 and TRBJ2-3, with 9 bases aligning to TRBD1. The CDR3 runs to 14 residues. The ends lost 10 bases at V and 3 bases at J; junction bases unmatched: 8. CDR1 and CDR2 (germline): PRHDT, FYEKMQ (reference sequence). The CDR3 loop reads CATQTGTGTDTQYF. In DNA, the CDR3 is TGTGCCACTCAAACCGGGACAGGGACAGATACGCAGTATTTT.

The chain uses TRBV12-3 or TRBV12-4 and TRBJ2-1, with 11 positions matching TRBD2. Trimming removed 6 bases from V and 0 bases from J; junction bases left unmatched: 16. The CDR3 runs to 20 residues. The CDR3 sequence: CASSNDGTSGERSSYNEQFF. The CDR3 DNA reads as TGTGCCAGCAGCAACGACGGGACTAGCGGCGAGCGAAGCTCCTACAATGAGCAGTTCTTC.

This clonotype was counted between two and nine times. The rearrangement uses TRBV24-1 and TRBJ2-2; TRBD2 agrees at 8 bases. The V gene end was trimmed by 9 bases and the J gene end by 0 bases; junction bases not matched to a gene: 14. CDR1 and CDR2 from the germline V gene are KGHDR and SFDVKD. This CDR3 spans 18 amino acids. Here the CDR3 DNA reads TGTGCCACCTCCCCGGGAGGACTAGCTGATACGAACACCGGGGAGCTGTTTTTT. Translating gives CATSPGGLADTNTGELFF.

The chain has TRBV5-8 and TRBJ1-1, with a tentative D call TRBD1 (6 bases). Trimming took 3 bases from V and 4 from J, leaving 10 bases between them. There are 13 residues in the CDR3. The germline V gene encodes CDR1 SGHTS and CDR2 YDEGEE. The CDR3 loop is CASSSQGFTEAFF. The DNA for the CDR3 is TGTGCCAGCAGCTCTCAGGGGTTCACTGAAGCTTTCTTT.

This clonotype was recorded a few times. This chain links TRBV12-3 or TRBV12-4 with TRBJ2-7; D is unresolved. The CDR3 is 14 amino acids. Trimming cost V 3 bases and J 7 bases, with 16 bases left between them. CDR3 loop: CASSLTGFGWEQYF. CDR3 nucleotides: TGTGCCAGCAGTTTGACTGGGTTCGGATGGGAGCAGTACTTC.

J is TRBJ1-1 and V is TRBV7-8; 9 bases align to TRBD1. J was trimmed by 4 bases and V by 4 bases; bases with no gene match: 7. Germline assignment: CDR1 SGHVS and CDR2 FQNEAQ. The CDR3 extends over 15 amino acids. The CDR3 bases are TGTGCCAGCAGCTCACAGGGGGCGCGTCTCACTGAAGCTTTCTTT. Translation: CASSSQGARLTEAFF.

The V and J genes are TRBV20-1 and TRBJ2-7, with 10 nucleotides matching TRBD2. V was pared by 5 bases and J by 0 bases, with 4 bases of the junction left unmatched. The CDR3 covers 14 residues. Per germline, CDR1 DFQATT and CDR2 SNEGSKA (reference sequence). CDR3 nucleotides: TGCAGTGCTTCTCTAGCGGGAGACTCCTACGAGCAGTACTTC. Translation gives CSASLAGDSYEQYF.

This clonotype has a handful of counts. This chain uses TRBV7-3 with TRBJ1-1; 10 nucleotides line up with TRBD1. V trimming: 2 bases; J trimming: 0 bases; junction bases outside the gene matches: 9. The CDR3 length is 18 residues. The germline CDR1 and CDR2 sequences are SGHTA and FQGTGA. CDR3 coding DNA: TGTGCCAGCAGCTTAGTAGGGACAGGGGTAAGCATGAACACTGAAGCTTTCTTT. Amino acid sequence: CASSLVGTGVSMNTEAFF.

This chain links TRBV4-3 with TRBJ2-2, with D perhaps TRBD1 (5 bases). V shed 4 bases and J shed 2 bases, with 8 bases lying between them. CDR3 size: 14 residues. Per germline, CDR1 LGHNA and CDR2 YSLEER. The CDR3: CASSPWGNTGELFF. The CDR3, as DNA: TGCGCCAGCAGCCCTTGGGGCAACACCGGGGAGCTGTTTTTT.

This clonotype has a count of ten or more. The chain carries TRBV13 and TRBJ1-2; 12 positions agree with TRBD1. The CDR3 extends over 15 amino acids. Germline-derived CDR1 and CDR2 are PRHDT and FYEKMQ (reference sequence). Trimming at V came to 4 bases and at J to 8 bases, leaving 8 bases not matched to a gene. In nucleotides, the CDR3 is TGTGCCAGCAGCTCGGGACAGGGGGCTACGTTGGGCTACACCTTC. This sequence encodes CASSSGQGATLGYTF.

This clonotype was observed many times. The rearrangement uses TRBV6-1 and TRBJ1-2; D not resolved. The CDR3 loop spans 12 amino acids. The germline gives CDR1 MNHNS, CDR2 SASEGT. Trimming shortened V by 4 bases and J by 7 bases, and 10 bases separated the two germline ends. The CDR3 DNA sequence: TGTGCCAGCAGTGTACCCGGTGGTGGCTACACCTTC. It specifies CASSVPGGGYTF.

Only a few counts were recorded for this clonotype. The chain employs TRBV7-2 and TRBJ1-3; no reliable D call. The V gene lost 0 bases and the J gene lost 0 bases, with 9 bases spanning the gap. CDR1 and CDR2 from the germline V gene are SGHTA and FQGNSA. The CDR3 has 16 amino acids. The CDR3 reads CASSLAPAASGNTIYF. DNA for the CDR3: TGTGCCAGCAGCTTAGCCCCCGCGGCCTCTGGAAACACCATATATTTT.